This T cell receptor beta chain was identified during a study of blood T cell repertoires in COVID-19. Germline-derived CDR1 and CDR2 are LNHDA and SQIVND (reference sequence). This CDR3 contains 15 residues. V was cut by 1 base and J by 1 base, with 10 bases left in between. Clones were sequenced by immunoSEQ multiplex PCR, and TCRdb holds only the in-frame ones, with some missing. The data hold 100,000 or so clones, with roughly 80% observed a single time. This clone has a single count. The sequenced sample consisted of peripheral blood. This TCR was sampled from a woman aged 65 to 85 with acute or convalescent COVID-19. This chain uses TRBV19 with TRBJ1-2; D ambiguous. The DNA for the CDR3 is TGTGCCAGTAGTATAGGAACTACGAATAACTATGGCTACACCTTC. Encoded protein: CASSIGTTNNYGYTF.